The text below deals with one T cell receptor (beta chain). What antigen it recognizes has not been identified. Base qualities were left out, and no much larger clone turns up one base away. The sample comes from a study of blood T cell repertoires in COVID-19 (TCRdb year 2020). Looking at the study overall: Samples covering the acute and convalescent phases of COVID-19 were provided by collaborators in the United States, Italy and Spain. The prospective study material was composed of cDNA or gDNA derived from T cells, B-cell-depleted T cells, or PBMCs. Subjects who had been exposed to COVID-19, were actively infected with it, or had recovered from it provided the deeply sampled blood TCRbeta repertoires that made up the dataset. The repertoires were released in a freely available public database intended as a resource for research on the immune response to SARS-CoV-2. Samples came from the ongoing ImmuneRACE study (first 160 participants) plus 1,254 subjects from 6 global collaborators. The sample metadata nearly always contained a de-identified subject ID, COVID-19 status, age in years and sex. Where available, HLA class I and class II types were obtained from metadata supplied by the sample provider rather than from assay-based typing.

Study-wide conclusions, independent of this receptor: The quantity of clinical and demographic metadata differed by source and by participant and was supplied without curation.

Collaborating institutions collected whole blood in K2EDTA tubes following their own protocols. For TCRbeta analysis, collaborator samples were shipped as frozen whole blood, as isolated PBMCs, or as DNA extracted from either sample type. TCRbeta CDR3 regions were amplified from genomic DNA by means of the immunoSEQ Assay, a bias-controlled multiplex PCR. Regarding the original processing steps: Within the assay, amplification of reference gene primers was used to estimate how many nucleated cells each sample contained. To quantify the absolute abundance of each unique TCRbeta CDR3 rearrangement, sequence reads were collapsed and filtered. For each sample, productive Simpson clonality was calculated as the square root of Simpson's diversity index across productive rearrangements. The table comes from immuneACCESS by way of TCRdb, which keeps in-frame sequences with V and J called. Part of the clones is missing from these tables; in studies checked, under half for an unresolved V gene and the rest for unknown reasons. The DNA gave D and trimming, while V, J and clone size come from that table. Within this sample are a few hundred thousand clones, with about 82% of them counted one time only. The ten largest clones add up to roughly 12% of the sample.

V drops 2 bases and J drops 6 bases, leaving 9 bases in between. CDR1 is given as SGHNT and CDR2 as YYREEE, both from the germline V gene (reference sequence). From its cysteine to its phenylalanine, the CDR3 spans 12 amino acids. The sequence is cut down to CDR3 DNA, 36 bases in frame from base 1. The chain joins TRBV5-4 to TRBJ2-7; TRBD2 is a weak D gene call, 5 bases matching. The sequenced sample was peripheral blood. This clonotype was sampled from an elderly man with acute or convalescent COVID-19. The CDR3 protein sequence reads: CASSFEGGEQYF. In nucleotides, the sequence is TGTGCCAGCAGCTTCGAGGGCGGCGAGCAGTACTTC.